This is a list of T cell receptor beta chains from one sample in a study of T cells in tumors after PD-1 blockade. Repertoires were generated with immunoSEQ multiplex PCR, while TCRdb's copy carries only in-frame clones and drops some. This table holds over 30,000 clones, roughly 73% found once. Sequencing was performed on PBMCs, taken before anti-PD-1 treatment. These receptors originate from a human donor with basal cell carcinoma. Each CDR3 is given with its conserved first and last residue. Each record gives: clone size, V gene, J gene, CDR3 protein. The size field is filled for only some rows; it gives once, few, many or a size class.

clone size: few; V gene: TRBV9; J gene: TRBJ1-3; CDR3 protein: CASNPGGSGNTIYF
clone size: -; V gene: TRBV5-5; J gene: TRBJ1-4; CDR3 protein: CASSLLGENEKLFF
clone size: -; V gene: TRBV29-1; J gene: TRBJ2-3; CDR3 protein: CSVEPAGGADTQYF
clone size: -; V gene: TRBV11-3; J gene: TRBJ2-1; CDR3 protein: CASSPLAGVYNEQFF
clone size: -; V gene: TRBV3-1/TRBV3-2; J gene: TRBJ1-3; CDR3 protein: CASSQESRVGNTIYF
clone size: -; V gene: TRBV7-2; J gene: TRBJ1-1; CDR3 protein: CASSFSGTANTEAFF
clone size: -; V gene: TRBV7-9; J gene: TRBJ1-1; CDR3 protein: CASRMISRNTEAFF
clone size: -; V gene: TRBV2; J gene: TRBJ1-1; CDR3 protein: CASSVGDRSFTFF
clone size: -; V gene: TRBV10-3; J gene: TRBJ1-1; CDR3 protein: CAISETRDRGSTEAFF
clone size: -; V gene: TRBV6-5; J gene: TRBJ1-2; CDR3 protein: CASSRAGTYGYTF
clone size: -; V gene: TRBV12-3/TRBV12-4; J gene: TRBJ1-5; CDR3 protein: CASSRVLYQPQHF
clone size: once; V gene: TRBV30; J gene: TRBJ1-2; CDR3 protein: CAWSIRDRAYGYTF
clone size: -; V gene: TRBV11-3; J gene: TRBJ2-1; CDR3 protein: CASSSRGTSYNEQFF
clone size: -; V gene: TRBV10-2; J gene: TRBJ2-5; CDR3 protein: CATGAREETQYF
clone size: few; V gene: TRBV7-9; J gene: TRBJ1-2; CDR3 protein: CASSPRGGEYYGYTF
clone size: -; V gene: TRBV2; J gene: TRBJ2-3; CDR3 protein: CASPVSPDTQYF
clone size: once; V gene: TRBV6-5; J gene: TRBJ1-2; CDR3 protein: CASRGLYGYTF
clone size: -; V gene: TRBV18; J gene: TRBJ2-7; CDR3 protein: CASSPQGNYEQYF
clone size: -; V gene: TRBV6-5; J gene: TRBJ2-5; CDR3 protein: CASSLKGPLGETQYF
clone size: -; V gene: TRBV6-1; J gene: TRBJ1-1; CDR3 protein: CASSERDRGYTEAFF
clone size: -; V gene: TRBV15; J gene: TRBJ2-3; CDR3 protein: CATSIGGGAGTQYF
clone size: -; V gene: TRBV5-1; J gene: TRBJ2-1; CDR3 protein: CASSLTSGADNEQFF
clone size: -; V gene: TRBV4-1; J gene: TRBJ1-1; CDR3 protein: CASSQDRGAGPEAFF
clone size: -; V gene: TRBV6-6; J gene: TRBJ2-2; CDR3 protein: CASAGYTGELFF
clone size: -; V gene: TRBV7-3; J gene: TRBJ2-3; CDR3 protein: CASSLRVLGTSGGGTDTQYF
clone size: -; V gene: TRBV19; J gene: TRBJ2-2; CDR3 protein: CASSPPGYTGELFF
clone size: -; V gene: TRBV29-1; J gene: TRBJ1-1; CDR3 protein: CSDIQGNPEAFF
clone size: -; V gene: TRBV6-1; J gene: TRBJ1-2; CDR3 protein: CASSEGRTGSGYTF
clone size: few; V gene: TRBV2; J gene: TRBJ2-2; CDR3 protein: CASSLAGGRNTGELFF
clone size: -; V gene: TRBV29-1; J gene: TRBJ2-3; CDR3 protein: CSVQTGGTDTQYF
clone size: -; V gene: TRBV4-3; J gene: TRBJ2-1; CDR3 protein: CASSRRGQALDEQFF
clone size: -; V gene: TRBV24-1; J gene: TRBJ1-2; CDR3 protein: CATSDTSAGSVYGYTF
clone size: -; V gene: TRBV12-1; J gene: TRBJ2-5; CDR3 protein: CASSIRRGLAGEETQYF
clone size: -; V gene: TRBV3-1/TRBV3-2; J gene: TRBJ1-1; CDR3 protein: CASSPGRGLFF
clone size: few; V gene: TRBV7-9; J gene: TRBJ2-2; CDR3 protein: CASSLELDTGELFF